These T cell receptor beta chains were read from a single sample in a study of T cells in localized non-small cell lung cancer. The table came from immunoSEQ multiplex PCR; TCRdb's copy has only in-frame clones and leaves some out. Among roughly 1,900 clones listed, under 30% were seen once. The sample consisted of normal lung tissue next to the tumor, taken before any cancer treatment. Receptors were obtained from a woman aged 35 to 69 with stage II lung adenocarcinoma. The CDR3 runs from the conserved cysteine through the conserved F or W. A D gene is named only where the DNA matches it firmly. Where a row states a size, it is once, few, many or the class of an expanded clone; other rows omit it.

j_gene: TRBJ2-4
d_gene: TRBD2
v_gene: TRBV2
abundance: .
CDR3aa: CASRAGTTSPYF
CDR3nt: TGTGCCAGCAGGGCTGGGACTACAAGTCCTTACTTC

j_gene: TRBJ2-2
d_gene: TRBD1
v_gene: TRBV11-3
abundance: .
CDR3aa: CASSLGLWGTGFQNTGELFF
CDR3nt: TGTGCCAGCAGCTTAGGATTATGGGGGACAGGGTTTCAGAACACCGGGGAGCTGTTTTTT

j_gene: TRBJ1-5
d_gene: .
v_gene: TRBV6-7
abundance: .
CDR3aa: CASSSNQPQHF
CDR3nt: TGTGCCAGCAGTAGTAATCAGCCCCAGCATTTT

j_gene: TRBJ2-7
d_gene: TRBD2
v_gene: TRBV10-2
abundance: .
CDR3aa: CASRGTSVTYEQYF
CDR3nt: TGCGCCAGCAGGGGGACTAGCGTAACCTACGAGCAGTACTTC

j_gene: TRBJ2-1
d_gene: .
v_gene: TRBV1
abundance: .
CDR3aa: CASSTSPSYNEQFF
CDR3nt: TGCGCCAGCAGCACTAGCCCGTCCTACAATGAGCAGTTCTTC

j_gene: TRBJ1-5
d_gene: .
v_gene: TRBV30
abundance: .
CDR3aa: CAWNIREDQPQHF
CDR3nt: TGTGCCTGGAACATCAGGGAGGATCAGCCCCAGCATTTT

j_gene: TRBJ1-3
d_gene: .
v_gene: TRBV5-1
abundance: once
CDR3aa: CASSSTSATSGNTIYF
CDR3nt: TGCGCCAGCAGCTCAACCTCAGCGACCTCTGGAAACACCATATATTTT

j_gene: TRBJ1-1
d_gene: .
v_gene: TRBV29-1
abundance: .
CDR3aa: CSVRISGNTEAFF
CDR3nt: TGCAGCGTTAGGATCAGTGGGAACACTGAAGCTTTCTTT

j_gene: TRBJ2-3
d_gene: .
v_gene: TRBV29-1
abundance: .
CDR3aa: CSGSRGGTDTQYF
CDR3nt: TGCAGCGGATCTCGGGGTGGCACAGATACGCAGTATTTT

j_gene: TRBJ1-4
d_gene: TRBD1
v_gene: TRBV28
abundance: medium-sized
CDR3aa: CASSKTLGTGEKLFF
CDR3nt: TGTGCCAGCAGCAAAACCCTCGGGACAGGTGAAAAACTGTTTTTT

j_gene: TRBJ1-2
d_gene: TRBD1
v_gene: TRBV11-3
abundance: .
CDR3aa: CASSLFAGGKDGYTF
CDR3nt: TGTGCCAGCAGCTTGTTCGCAGGGGGGAAGGATGGCTACACCTTC

j_gene: TRBJ2-1
d_gene: .
v_gene: TRBV28
abundance: few
CDR3aa: CATLGHASSYNEQFF
CDR3nt: TGTGCCACCTTGGGACACGCAAGCTCCTACAATGAGCAGTTCTTC

j_gene: TRBJ2-5
d_gene: .
v_gene: TRBV29-1
abundance: .
CDR3aa: CSVDSAGVGETQYF
CDR3nt: TGCAGCGTTGATTCCGCAGGGGTCGGGGAGACCCAGTACTTC

j_gene: TRBJ2-7
d_gene: TRBD1
v_gene: TRBV29-1
abundance: medium-sized
CDR3aa: CSVVGQTYEQYF
CDR3nt: TGCAGCGTTGTGGGACAGACCTACGAGCAGTACTTC

j_gene: TRBJ2-3
d_gene: .
v_gene: TRBV11-3
abundance: few
CDR3aa: CASREYGDTDTQYF
CDR3nt: TGTGCCAGCAGGGAGTACGGGGACACAGATACGCAGTATTTT

j_gene: TRBJ2-1
d_gene: TRBD1
v_gene: TRBV12-5
abundance: .
CDR3aa: CASGLGRDSDRARGEQFF
CDR3nt: TGTGCTAGTGGTTTGGGCCGAGATTCGGACAGGGCAAGGGGTGAGCAGTTCTTC

j_gene: TRBJ2-3
d_gene: TRBD2
v_gene: TRBV11-3
abundance: large
CDR3aa: CASSLELAGGRDTQYF
CDR3nt: TGTGCCAGCAGCTTGGAGCTAGCGGGAGGGAGAGATACGCAGTATTTT

j_gene: TRBJ1-2
d_gene: .
v_gene: TRBV14
abundance: .
CDR3aa: CASSQVGHPFGVTF
CDR3nt: TGTGCCAGCAGCCAAGTTGGACACCCCTTTGGGGTCACCTTC

j_gene: TRBJ1-4
d_gene: .
v_gene: TRBV28
abundance: .
CDR3aa: CASSSGSANEKLFF
CDR3nt: TGTGCCAGCAGTTCGGGTTCAGCTAATGAAAAACTGTTTTTT

j_gene: TRBJ1-2
d_gene: TRBD1
v_gene: TRBV11-3
abundance: few
CDR3aa: CASSLPTGGNYGYTF
CDR3nt: TGTGCCAGCAGCTTACCGACAGGGGGCAACTATGGCTACACCTTC

j_gene: TRBJ2-2
d_gene: .
v_gene: TRBV19
abundance: .
CDR3aa: CASSIDPGQNTGELFF
CDR3nt: TGTGCCAGTAGTATAGATCCCGGACAGAACACCGGGGAGCTGTTTTTT

j_gene: TRBJ2-1
d_gene: .
v_gene: TRBV6-8
abundance: .
CDR3aa: CASSETLTNNEQFF
CDR3nt: TGTGCCAGCAGCGAGACCTTAACCAACAATGAGCAGTTCTTC

j_gene: TRBJ1-1
d_gene: TRBD1
v_gene: TRBV19
abundance: .
CDR3aa: CASSQTGDTEAFF
CDR3nt: TGTGCCAGTAGCCAAACAGGGGACACTGAAGCTTTCTTT

j_gene: TRBJ1-5
d_gene: .
v_gene: TRBV11-3
abundance: few
CDR3aa: CASSLDTGHSNQPQHF
CDR3nt: TGTGCCAGCAGCTTAGATACGGGGCATAGCAATCAGCCCCAGCATTTT

j_gene: TRBJ2-3
d_gene: TRBD2
v_gene: TRBV28
abundance: few
CDR3aa: CASSLSGGDTQYF
CDR3nt: TGTGCCAGCAGCCTATCGGGGGGAGATACGCAGTATTTT

j_gene: TRBJ1-1
d_gene: .
v_gene: TRBV6-8
abundance: large
CDR3aa: CASSAAYLNTEAFF
CDR3nt: TGTGCCAGCAGTGCGGCGTACCTGAACACTGAAGCTTTCTTT

j_gene: TRBJ1-6
d_gene: TRBD1
v_gene: TRBV19
abundance: .
CDR3aa: CASSDRVGNSPLHF
CDR3nt: TGTGCCAGTTCCGACAGGGTTGGAAATTCACCCCTCCACTTT

j_gene: TRBJ2-5
d_gene: .
v_gene: TRBV6-8
abundance: medium-sized
CDR3aa: CASSYSMEAGIKTQYF
CDR3nt: TGTGCCAGCAGTTACTCGATGGAGGCGGGCATCAAGACCCAGTACTTC

j_gene: TRBJ1-2
d_gene: TRBD1
v_gene: TRBV4-1
abundance: few
CDR3aa: CASSHGTDYGYTF
CDR3nt: TGCGCCAGCAGCCACGGGACAGACTATGGCTACACCTTC

j_gene: TRBJ2-1
d_gene: TRBD2
v_gene: TRBV19
abundance: .
CDR3aa: CASSISSGSPNEQFF
CDR3nt: TGTGCCAGTAGTATAAGTAGCGGGAGCCCCAATGAGCAGTTCTTC

j_gene: TRBJ2-5
d_gene: .
v_gene: TRBV18
abundance: .
CDR3aa: CASSPGQPPETQYF
CDR3nt: TGTGCCAGCTCACCAGGACAGCCACCCGAGACCCAGTACTTC

j_gene: TRBJ2-7
d_gene: TRBD2
v_gene: TRBV28
abundance: .
CDR3aa: CASSPGTSGGPVEQYF
CDR3nt: TGTGCCAGCAGTCCCGGGACTAGCGGGGGGCCGGTCGAGCAGTACTTC

j_gene: TRBJ2-6
d_gene: TRBD2
v_gene: TRBV14
abundance: .
CDR3aa: CASSTGLAGAGANVLTF
CDR3nt: TGTGCCAGCAGTACGGGACTAGCGGGGGCTGGGGCCAACGTCCTGACTTTC

j_gene: TRBJ1-6
d_gene: .
v_gene: TRBV6-8
abundance: few
CDR3aa: CASSDRFNSPLHF
CDR3nt: TGTGCCAGCAGTGACAGGTTTAATTCACCCCTCCACTTT

j_gene: TRBJ1-2
d_gene: .
v_gene: TRBV28
abundance: few
CDR3aa: CASTLGGSYYGYTF
CDR3nt: TGTGCCAGCACCCTGGGAGGCAGTTACTATGGCTACACCTTC

j_gene: TRBJ1-3
d_gene: .
v_gene: TRBV29-1
abundance: .
CDR3aa: CSAPGDGNTIYF
CDR3nt: TGCAGCGCCCCAGGGGATGGAAACACCATATATTTT

j_gene: TRBJ1-5
d_gene: .
v_gene: TRBV12-5
abundance: few
CDR3aa: CASTSGRASGQPQHF
CDR3nt: TGTGCCAGCACCTCCGGTCGGGCCTCGGGTCAGCCCCAGCATTTT

j_gene: TRBJ1-2
d_gene: .
v_gene: TRBV2
abundance: .
CDR3aa: CASSEDGGYGYTF
CDR3nt: TGTGCCAGCAGTGAGGACGGGGGGTATGGCTACACCTTC

j_gene: TRBJ1-3
d_gene: .
v_gene: TRBV6-8
abundance: .
CDR3aa: CASSYLGLRSGNTIYF
CDR3nt: TGTGCCAGCAGTTACCTGGGGCTCAGGTCCGGAAACACCATATATTTT

j_gene: TRBJ2-3
d_gene: TRBD2
v_gene: TRBV11-3
abundance: .
CDR3aa: CASSLGLAGGMGTQYF
CDR3nt: TGTGCCAGCAGCTTAGGACTAGCGGGAGGGATGGGAACGCAGTATTTT

j_gene: TRBJ2-7
d_gene: .
v_gene: TRBV6-8
abundance: .
CDR3aa: CASTSTGGYEQYF
CDR3nt: TGTGCCAGCACATCGACGGGCGGTTACGAGCAGTACTTC

j_gene: TRBJ2-3
d_gene: .
v_gene: TRBV29-1
abundance: .
CDR3aa: CSVDTGTTDTQYF
CDR3nt: TGCAGCGTGGACACCGGGACCACAGATACGCAGTATTTT

j_gene: TRBJ2-1
d_gene: .
v_gene: TRBV11-3
abundance: few
CDR3aa: CASSLVGLSSYNEQFF
CDR3nt: TGTGCCAGCAGCTTAGTGGGACTTAGCTCCTACAATGAGCAGTTCTTC

j_gene: TRBJ1-2
d_gene: .
v_gene: TRBV11-3
abundance: medium-sized
CDR3aa: CASSLGSGWSSYGYTF
CDR3nt: TGTGCCAGCAGCTTGGGCAGCGGCTGGAGTAGCTATGGCTACACCTTC

j_gene: TRBJ1-2
d_gene: .
v_gene: TRBV28
abundance: .
CDR3aa: CASSLGAYGYTF
CDR3nt: TGTGCCAGCAGTCTAGGGGCCTATGGCTACACCTTC

j_gene: TRBJ1-1
d_gene: .
v_gene: TRBV5-1
abundance: .
CDR3aa: CASSPRLRGIGTEAFF
CDR3nt: TGCGCCAGCAGCCCCCGGTTGAGAGGGATTGGGACTGAAGCTTTCTTT

j_gene: TRBJ2-1
d_gene: TRBD2
v_gene: TRBV6-8
abundance: medium-sized
CDR3aa: CASSDLAGANEQFF
CDR3nt: TGTGCCAGCAGTGATCTAGCGGGGGCCAATGAGCAGTTCTTC

j_gene: TRBJ2-7
d_gene: TRBD2
v_gene: TRBV10-3
abundance: .
CDR3aa: CAISEGTSGTYEQYF
CDR3nt: TGTGCCATCAGTGAGGGGACTAGCGGCACCTACGAGCAGTACTTC

j_gene: TRBJ2-3
d_gene: .
v_gene: TRBV5-1
abundance: .
CDR3aa: CASSPGFGQQTDTQYF
CDR3nt: TGCGCCAGCAGCCCCGGGTTCGGACAGCAGACAGATACGCAGTATTTT

j_gene: TRBJ2-5
d_gene: TRBD2
v_gene: TRBV11-3
abundance: .
CDR3aa: CASSSWTSGSQETQYF
CDR3nt: TGTGCCAGCAGCTCCTGGACTAGCGGAAGCCAAGAGACCCAGTACTTC

j_gene: TRBJ2-7
d_gene: TRBD1
v_gene: TRBV6-8
abundance: few
CDR3aa: CASRNPGQGYEQYF
CDR3nt: TGTGCCAGCAGGAATCCGGGACAGGGGTACGAGCAGTACTTC

j_gene: TRBJ1-4
d_gene: .
v_gene: TRBV29-1
abundance: few
CDR3aa: CSVAEGGGEKLFF
CDR3nt: TGCAGCGTTGCGGAGGGAGGCGGTGAAAAACTGTTTTTT

j_gene: TRBJ1-5
d_gene: .
v_gene: TRBV12-1
abundance: .
CDR3aa: CASSPTSGGTSTYSNQPQHF
CDR3nt: TGTGCCAGCAGTCCTACCTCAGGGGGGACCTCCACTTATAGCAATCAGCCCCAGCATTTT

j_gene: TRBJ1-1
d_gene: .
v_gene: TRBV11-3
abundance: large
CDR3aa: CASSLIGGSTEAFF
CDR3nt: TGTGCCAGCAGCTTAATTGGGGGGAGCACTGAAGCTTTCTTT

j_gene: TRBJ1-4
d_gene: .
v_gene: TRBV28
abundance: large
CDR3aa: CASSPPRGKLFF
CDR3nt: TGTGCCAGCAGTCCCCCACGGGGAAAACTGTTTTTT

j_gene: TRBJ1-4
d_gene: .
v_gene: TRBV14
abundance: .
CDR3aa: CASSRETNEKLFF
CDR3nt: TGTGCCAGCAGCCGGGAGACTAATGAAAAACTGTTTTTT

j_gene: TRBJ2-1
d_gene: .
v_gene: TRBV11-3
abundance: few
CDR3aa: CASSPTGQGQWNNEQFF
CDR3nt: TGTGCCAGCAGCCCTACCGGGCAGGGGCAGTGGAACAATGAGCAGTTCTTC